These 31 T cell receptor beta chains share one sample of origin, sequenced in a study of blood T cell repertoires in COVID-19. Method: immunoSEQ multiplex PCR; TCRdb's copy keeps in-frame clones and lacks some. The data contain 180,000 or so clones, roughly 86% of them singletons. Sequenced: peripheral blood. These receptors all come from a man aged 18 to 30 with active or convalescent COVID-19.

V usage is TRBV7-2 and J usage is TRBJ2-3, with 7 bases matching TRBD2. The J segment lost 6 bases and the V segment lost 7 bases, leaving 7 bases of the junction unmatched. Per the germline V gene, CDR1 is SGHTA and CDR2 is FQGNSA. CDR3 length: 13 residues. CDR3 protein: CASTTGGSDTQYF. The DNA of the CDR3 is TGTGCCAGCACAACCGGGGGGTCCGATACGCAGTATTTT.

The CDR3 reads CASSTGAGAYEQYF. The CDR3 region has the DNA TGTGCCAGCAGCACCGGGGCAGGGGCCTACGAGCAGTACTTC. The chain uses TRBV9 and TRBJ2-7; D perhaps matches TRBD1 (6 bases). Trimming stripped 4 bases from V and 2 bases from J, with 13 bases between. The CDR3 runs to 14 residues. Germline V CDR1 and CDR2: SGDLS, YYNGEE.

CDR3 sequence: CAWDRDPGNTIYF. CDR3 nucleotides: TGTGCCTGGGACAGAGACCCTGGAAACACCATATATTTT. The rearrangement joins TRBV30 to TRBJ1-3, with a weak D call TRBD1 (5 bases). Germline CDR1 GTSNPN, CDR2 SVGIG (reference sequence). Trimming cost V 5 bases and J 2 bases, with 10 bases left between them. CDR3 length: 13 residues.

The chain carries TRBV27 and TRBJ2-7, with TRBD2 matching over 11 bases. J lost 3 bases, V lost 6 bases, and 22 bases had no gene match. Germline V gene sequence: CDR1 MNHEY, CDR2 SMNVEV (reference sequence). This CDR3 contains 20 residues. In DNA form, the CDR3 reads TGTGCCAGCAGAATGCGGGGTTCCCTAATAGGGCTAGCGGGAGGCTACGAGCAGTACTTC. The encoded protein is CASRMRGSLIGLAGGYEQYF.

In this sample, this clone turned up a few times. The rearrangement links TRBV30 to TRBJ1-1; a possible D gene is TRBD1 (5 bases). This CDR3 contains 14 residues. Trimming removed 2 bases at V and 1 base at J, with 11 bases between. Germline loops: CDR1 GTSNPN, CDR2 SVGIG (reference sequence). The CDR3 DNA reads TGTGCCTGGAGTTTAACAGGAACGAACACTGAAGCTTTCTTT. It is translated as CAWSLTGTNTEAFF.

Here the CDR3 DNA reads TGTGCTAGTGGTCCCGGTTTACTAGCGGGGCGAGAGACCCAGTACTTC. It codes for CASGPGLLAGRETQYF. The chain has TRBV12-5 and TRBJ2-5; 10 nucleotides agree with TRBD2. Germline lookup yields CDR1 LGHNT and CDR2 FRNRAP. This CDR3 region has 16 residues. V shed 5 bases, J shed 4 bases, and the junction held 10 bases outside the gene matches.

This chain joins TRBV27 and TRBJ2-3; D is undetermined. Deletions cut 3 bases from V and 3 bases from J, with 7 bases between. The CDR3 is 13 amino acids. The germline V gene has CDR1 MNHEY and CDR2 SMNVEV (reference sequence). CDR3 residues: CASSLQVTDTQYF. CDR3 coding DNA: TGTGCCAGCAGTTTGCAGGTAACAGATACGCAGTATTTT.

This chain links TRBV30 with TRBJ2-7; D is unclear. V lost 2 bases to trimming and J lost 5 bases, with 7 bases between them. Germline-derived CDR1 and CDR2 are GTSNPN and SVGIG (reference sequence). The CDR3 is 11 amino acids. The CDR3 is CAWSSLHEQYF. DNA for the CDR3: TGTGCCTGGAGTTCCCTCCACGAGCAGTACTTC. The whole variable domain, remainder taken from reference TRBV30 and TRBJ2-7, is SQTIHQWPATLVQPVGSPLSLECTVEGTSNPNLYWYRQAAGRGLQLLFYSVGIGQISSEVPQNLSASRPQDRQFILSSKKLLLSDSGFYLCAWSSLHEQYFGPGTRLTVT.

The chain is built from TRBV7-2 and TRBJ2-1, with D hard to call. Trimming removed 1 base at V and 7 bases at J, with 14 bases between. CDR3 size: 15 residues. Germline V lookup: CDR1 SGHTA, CDR2 FQGNSA. As DNA, the CDR3 is TGTGCCAGCAGCTTAGATACCCGAGGTTGGAATGAGCAGTTCTTC. This encodes CASSLDTRGWNEQFF. Based on the CDR3 plus reference TRBV7-2 and TRBJ2-1, the full variable domain is GAGVSQSPSNKVTEKGKDVELRCDPISGHTALYWYRQSLGQGLEFLIYFQGNSAPDKSGLPSDRFSAERTGGSVSTLTIQRTQQEDSAVYLCASSLDTRGWNEQFFGPGTRLTVL.

V is TRBV4-2 and J is TRBJ1-1; D perhaps matches TRBD1 (6 bases). The CDR3 totals 14 residues. CDR1 LGHNA and CDR2 YNFKEQ come from the germline V gene. V was shortened by 4 bases and J by 1 base, with 10 bases between the two germline ends. DNA for the CDR3: TGTGCCAGCAGCCGACAGGTCAGGAACACTGAAGCTTTCTTT. It codes for CASSRQVRNTEAFF.

This chain connects TRBV19 to TRBJ2-4, with a weak D call TRBD1 (5 bases). The CDR3 loop spans 16 amino acids. Trimming removed 1 base from V and 0 bases from J, with 10 bases in between. From germline, CDR1 is LNHDA and CDR2 SQIVND (reference sequence). The CDR3 DNA reads TGTGCCAGTAGTATAGGGGGCAGCGTAGCCAAAAACATTCAGTACTTC. The encoded protein is CASSIGGSVAKNIQYF.

This chain links TRBV7-3 with TRBJ2-2; D remains unclear. The V gene's germline CDR1 is SGHTA and CDR2 FQGTGA. This CDR3 is 13 amino acids long. V lost 2 bases to trimming and J lost 6 bases, with 7 bases between them. For the CDR3, the DNA is TGTGCCAGCAGCTTATATTCTGCCGGGGAGCTGTTTTTT. Protein product: CASSLYSAGELFF. The full variable domain, completed using reference TRBV7-3 and TRBJ2-2, is GAGVSQTPSNKVTEKGKYVELRCDPISGHTALYWYRQSLGQGPEFLIYFQGTGAADDSGLPNDRFFAVRPEGSVSTLKIQRTERGDSAVYLCASSLYSAGELFFGEGSRLTVL.

The rearrangement links TRBV28 to TRBJ1-3; D remains ambiguous. CDR1 MDHEN and CDR2 SYDVKM come from the germline V gene. The CDR3 extends over 12 amino acids. Trimming took 7 bases from V and 4 from J, leaving 8 bases between them. The DNA of the CDR3 is TGTGCCAGCAACTCTTTCGGAAACACCATATATTTT. Translation: CASNSFGNTIYF.

The CDR3 nucleotides read TGTGCCTGGAGTGTCCGGACAGGGGAGGGCAATCAGCCCCAGCATTTT. Encoded protein: CAWSVRTGEGNQPQHF. This chain uses TRBV30 with TRBJ1-5, with 9 bases lining up with TRBD1. Germline lookup yields CDR1 GTSNPN and CDR2 SVGIG (reference sequence). This CDR3 has 16 residues. V gave up 0 bases and J gave up 2 bases; unmatched junction bases: 5.

J is TRBJ2-5 and V is TRBV2, with 8 bases fitting TRBD2. The J segment lost 0 bases and the V segment lost 4 bases, leaving 10 bases of the junction unmatched. This CDR3 is 17 amino acids long. Germline V gene lookup returns CDR1 SNHLY and CDR2 FYNNEI. This chain's CDR3 is CASSGPSSGLYQETQYF. CDR3 nucleotides: TGTGCCAGCAGTGGCCCTTCTAGCGGGCTGTACCAAGAGACCCAGTACTTC.

CDR3 in amino acids: CASSSTGAQANEKLFF. For the CDR3, the DNA is TGTGCCAGCTCATCCACAGGGGCCCAGGCTAATGAAAAACTGTTTTTT. The chain carries TRBV18 and TRBJ1-4, with 7 bases lining up with TRBD1. The CDR3 is 16 residues long. After removal of 5 bases from V and 3 bases from J, the junction contained 9 bases not matched to a gene. Per germline, CDR1 KGHSH and CDR2 LQKENI. Complete variable domain (other parts from reference TRBV18 and TRBJ1-4): NAGVMQNPRHLVRRRGQEARLRCSPMKGHSHVYWYRQLPEEGLKFMVYLQKENIIDESGMPKERFSAEFPKEGPSILRIQQVVRGDSAAYFCASSSTGAQANEKLFFGSGTQLSVL.

CDR3 protein: CASSSAKGGGNTIYF. For the CDR3, the DNA is TGTGCCAGCAGTTCTGCGAAGGGGGGGGGAAACACCATATATTTT. The chain has TRBV27 and TRBJ1-3; maybe TRBD1 (6 bases). Germline lookup yields CDR1 MNHEY and CDR2 SMNVEV (reference sequence). This CDR3 comprises 15 residues. V was shortened by 4 bases and J by 4 bases, with 14 bases between the two germline ends.

This sequence joins TRBV10-2 and TRBJ1-3; no reliable D call. Germline-derived CDR1 and CDR2 are WSHSY and SAAADI. Trimming took off 0 bases at V and 0 bases at J, with 6 bases between the two ends. There are 15 residues in the CDR3. CDR3 region: CASSESLRSGNTIYF. CDR3 DNA sequence: TGCGCCAGCAGTGAGTCACTGCGCTCTGGAAACACCATATATTTT.

In DNA, the CDR3 is TGTGCCATCAGTGATATTAGCTACTCCTACGAGCAGTACTTC. This encodes CAISDISYSYEQYF. The rearrangement uses TRBV10-3 and TRBJ2-7; no clear D. CDR1 ENHRY and CDR2 SYGVKD come from the germline V gene. This CDR3 has 14 residues. V was shortened by 3 bases and J by 0 bases, with 9 bases between the two germline ends.

This clone occurred once. The rearrangement uses TRBV12-3 or TRBV12-4 and TRBJ1-1; TRBD1 is a possible D gene (6 bases). V lost 5 bases and J lost 0, with 7 bases in between. This CDR3 is 13 amino acids long. CDR3 DNA sequence: TGTGCCAGCAGTGGGACACTGAACACTGAAGCTTTCTTT. It encodes CASSGTLNTEAFF.

The chain carries TRBV20-1 and TRBJ2-2; D gene unclear. The CDR3 consists of 11 residues. Trimming cost V 1 base and J 7 bases, with 4 bases left between them. CDR1 is DFQATT and CDR2 is SNEGSKA in the germline V gene (reference sequence). The CDR3 DNA reads TGCAGTGCTAGAGCCGGCGGGGAGCTGTTTTTT. Its protein is CSARAGGELFF.

This chain joins TRBV3-1 (or the pseudogene TRBV3-2) and TRBJ2-2; D not resolved. Germline loops: CDR1 LGHDT, CDR2 YNNKEL (reference sequence). V dropped 0 bases and J dropped 6 bases, with 17 bases sitting between them. The CDR3 is 17 residues long. Here the CDR3 reads CASSQDPARIAAGELFF. The DNA of the CDR3 is TGTGCCAGCAGCCAAGATCCGGCCCGCATAGCAGCCGGGGAGCTGTTTTTT.

This sequence joins TRBV12-5 and TRBJ1-5, with D unclear. This CDR3 is built from 13 residues. Germline CDR1 is LGHNT and CDR2 is FRNRAP. V was cut by 0 bases and J by 4 bases, with 4 bases left in between. CDR3 nucleotides: TGTGCTAGTGGTTTGGTACTGAATCAGCCCCAGCATTTT. Its translation: CASGLVLNQPQHF.

V usage is TRBV10-3 and J usage is TRBJ1-3; D might be TRBD1 (5 bases). The CDR3 consists of 13 residues. Per the germline V gene, CDR1 is ENHRY and CDR2 is SYGVKD. V was cut by 6 bases and J by 2 bases, with 8 bases left in between. CDR3 sequence: CAIREDTGNTIYF. The CDR3 bases are TGTGCCATCAGGGAGGACACTGGAAACACCATATATTTT.

This clone occurred once. The CDR3 sequence: CASSPLKTGSSGNTIYF. CDR3 DNA: TGTGCCAGCAGCCCGTTAAAAACAGGGTCCTCTGGAAACACCATATATTTT. J is TRBJ1-3 and V is TRBV7-9; possibly TRBD1 for D (6 bases). V lost 5 bases, J lost 0 bases, and 17 bases lay in between. This CDR3 has 17 amino acids. Germline lookup yields CDR1 SEHNR and CDR2 FQNEAQ (reference sequence).

The chain combines TRBV5-4 with TRBJ1-4; D is perhaps TRBD1 (6 bases). Germline V CDR1 and CDR2: SGHNT, YYREEE (reference sequence). The ends were cut back, 4 bases at V and 6 bases at J, with 13 bases in the middle. The CDR3 is made up of 14 amino acids. CDR3 sequence (DNA): TGTGCCAGCAGCCACCGGGACACGGATGAAAAACTGTTTTTT. Amino acids: CASSHRDTDEKLFF.

The chain has TRBV27 and TRBJ2-2; 8 bases align to TRBD2. V shed 4 bases, J shed 7 bases, and the junction held 11 bases outside the gene matches. The CDR3 runs 16 residues. The V gene's germline CDR1 is MNHEY and CDR2 SMNVEV (reference sequence). Here the CDR3 reads CASSSKPGLVHGELFF. The CDR3, as DNA: TGTGCCAGCAGTTCAAAACCGGGACTAGTCCACGGGGAGCTGTTTTTT.

This chain links TRBV7-9 with TRBJ1-2; D gene ambiguous. Looked up from germline, CDR1 is SEHNR and CDR2 is FQNEAQ (reference sequence). CDR3 length equals 16 residues. V was shortened by 3 bases and J by 4 bases, with 18 bases between the two germline ends. The CDR3, as DNA: TGTGCCAGCAGCTTTAACAGTAAGGGTGGAGGCTATGGCTACACCTTC. This sequence encodes CASSFNSKGGGYGYTF. Full variable domain (outside the CDR3, taken from reference TRBV7-9 and TRBJ1-2): DTGVSQNPRHKITKRGQNVTFRCDPISEHNRLYWYRQTLGQGPEFLTYFQNEAQLEKSRLLSDRFSAERPKGSFSTLEIQRTEQGDSAMYLCASSFNSKGGGYGYTFGSGTRLTVV.

The chain links TRBV6-6 to TRBJ2-1; D is unclear. From germline, CDR1 is MNHNY and CDR2 SVGAGI (reference sequence). V gave up 5 bases and J gave up 1 base, with 6 bases separating them. The CDR3 runs to 13 residues. CDR3 loop: CASSPRSYNEQFF. CDR3 nucleotides: TGTGCCAGCAGTCCCCGGTCCTACAATGAGCAGTTCTTC.

The chain links TRBV7-3 to TRBJ2-1; 7 nucleotides match TRBD1. CDR1 is SGHTA and CDR2 is FQGTGA in the germline V gene. This CDR3 region has 15 residues. V lost 2 bases to trimming and J lost 9 bases; unmatched junction nucleotides: 10. The CDR3 sequence is CASSLDTGDGAEQFF. CDR3 DNA: TGTGCCAGCAGCTTAGACACAGGGGATGGCGCTGAGCAGTTCTTC.

The chain links TRBV5-1 to TRBJ2-1, with 9 bases matching TRBD1. V dropped 3 bases and J dropped 0; count of bases not matched to a gene: 13. The CDR3 length is 19 residues. Germline CDR1 and CDR2: SGHRS and YFSETQ. CDR3 bases: TGCGCCAGCAGCTGGACAGGGGTTTTGCTCGGGTCCTCCTACAATGAGCAGTTCTTC. Its protein product is CASSWTGVLLGSSYNEQFF.